The source of this TCR beta chain is a study of blood T cell repertoires in COVID-19 (dated by TCRdb to about 2020). Regarding the research as a whole: The collaborator samples originated in the United States, Italy and Spain and spanned the acute and convalescent phases of COVID-19. Where HLA class I and class II types were available, the types were taken from metadata supplied by the sample provider, not from assay-based typing. A de-identified subject ID, COVID-19 status, age in years and sex were almost always included in the sample metadata. Deeply sampled blood TCRbeta repertoires from subjects exposed to, actively infected with, or recovered from COVID-19 were included in the dataset. The material from the prospective study consisted of cDNA or gDNA derived from T cells, B-cell-depleted T cells, or PBMCs. The samples were drawn from two sources: the first 160 participants of the ongoing ImmuneRACE study, and some 1,300 subjects contributed by 6 global collaborators. A freely available public database, intended as a resource for researchers studying the immune response to SARS-CoV-2, is where the repertoires were released. Here is what the overall study found, with its caveats: The quantity of clinical and demographic metadata differed by source and by participant and was supplied without curation.

Regarding this clone: The antigen this receptor binds is unknown. Per-base quality was not reported, and no clone a single base away is much larger than it.

One collaborating source in Seattle enrolled patients during active infection and followed them longitudinally through the course of disease. Each collaborating institution followed its own protocols to collect whole blood in K2EDTA tubes. Collaborator samples were shipped for TCRbeta analysis as frozen whole blood, isolated PBMCs, or DNA extracted from either sample type. The germline V gene yields MNHEY for CDR1 and SVGAGI for CDR2. The CDR3, from cysteine to phenylalanine, totals 15 residues. The DNA shown is the 45-base CDR3, in frame from base 1. Relative to germline, V is missing 2 bases and J is missing 5 bases, with 3 bases of the junction outside any gene match. TCRbeta CDR3 regions were amplified from genomic DNA by means of the immunoSEQ Assay, a bias-controlled multiplex PCR. The source study handled its data this way. The number of nucleated cells in each sample was estimated from the amplification of reference gene primers within the assay. To quantify the absolute abundance of each unique TCRbeta CDR3 rearrangement, sequence reads were collapsed and filtered. Productive Simpson clonality was computed per sample as the square root of Simpson's diversity index over productive rearrangements. The clones in this table, taken by TCRdb from immuneACCESS, are in-frame only. Not every clone is retained; where verified, under half of the shortfall comes from an unresolved V gene, and the cause of the rest is unknown. Clone size and the V and J calls come from that table; the DNA yielded D and trimming. A total of under 200,000 clones appear in this sample, 84% of them only once. In total, the top ten clones hold less than 3.5% of the sample.

In this chain, TRBV6-5 is recombined with TRBJ2-1; 10 middle bases align to TRBD2. This clonotype was obtained from a woman of 80 years or more with COVID-19, enrolled during active disease. Sequencing input: peripheral blood. The CDR3 reads as follows: CASSYRLAGDNEQFF. The nucleotide sequence is given as TGTGCCAGCAGTTACCGGCTAGCGGGGGACAATGAGCAGTTCTTC.